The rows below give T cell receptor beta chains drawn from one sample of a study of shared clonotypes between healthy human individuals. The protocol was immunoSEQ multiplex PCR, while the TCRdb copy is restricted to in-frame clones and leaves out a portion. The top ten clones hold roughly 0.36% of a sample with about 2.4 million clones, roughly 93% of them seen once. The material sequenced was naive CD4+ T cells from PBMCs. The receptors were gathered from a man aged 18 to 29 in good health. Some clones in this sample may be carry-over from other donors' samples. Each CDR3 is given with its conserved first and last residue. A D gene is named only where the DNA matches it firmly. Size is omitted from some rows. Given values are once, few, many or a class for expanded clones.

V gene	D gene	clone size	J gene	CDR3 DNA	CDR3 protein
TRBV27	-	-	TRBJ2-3	TGTGCCAGCAGTTTAATTAGGGGCACAGATACGCAGTATTTT	CASSLIRGTDTQYF
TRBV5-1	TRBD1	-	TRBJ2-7	TGCGCCAGCAGCAGAGACAGGGGTCCCTACGAGCAGTACTTC	CASSRDRGPYEQYF
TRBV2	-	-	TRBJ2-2	TGTGCCAGCACTCGGCAGGGGACATCGAACACCGGGGAGCTGTTTTTT	CASTRQGTSNTGELFF
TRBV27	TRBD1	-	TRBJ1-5	TGTGCCAGCAGTTTACGGGACAGCCTGGGGCCCCAGCATTTT	CASSLRDSLGPQHF
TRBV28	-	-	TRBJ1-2	TGTGCCAGCAGACCCGGGATCAACTATGGCTACACCTTC	CASRPGINYGYTF
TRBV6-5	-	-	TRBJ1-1	TGTGCCAGCAGTTATGATGGGCATAAACGCCGCGCTTTCTTT	CASSYDGHKRRAFF
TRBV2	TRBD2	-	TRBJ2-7	TGTGCCAGCACCCCTAGCGGGTACGAGCAGTACTTC	CASTPSGYEQYF
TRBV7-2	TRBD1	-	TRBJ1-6	TGTGCCAGCAGCCCCTGGACAGGGGTTAATTCACCCCTCCACTTT	CASSPWTGVNSPLHF
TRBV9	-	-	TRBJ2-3	TGTGCCAGCAGCGTGGAGCTAAGGGCGGATACGCAGTATTTT	CASSVELRADTQYF
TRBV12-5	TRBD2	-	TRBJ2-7	TGTGCTAGTGGTACAGCGACTAGCGGGAGGATGTACGAGCAGTACTTC	CASGTATSGRMYEQYF
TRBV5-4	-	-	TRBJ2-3	TGTGCCAGCAGCAGGGGAATCACAGATACGCAGTATTTT	CASSRGITDTQYF
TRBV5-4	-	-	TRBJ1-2	TGTGCCAGCAGCCCGCCGGGCGTCTCCGTTCCTTATGGCTACACCTTC	CASSPPGVSVPYGYTF
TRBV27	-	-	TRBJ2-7	TGTGCCAGCAGTTTCCGGGCTGACTCCTACGAGCAGTACTTC	CASSFRADSYEQYF
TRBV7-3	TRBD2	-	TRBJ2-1	TGTGCCAGCAGCTATGAGCGGGGTGAGCAGTTCTTC	CASSYERGEQFF
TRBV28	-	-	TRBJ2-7	TGTGCCAGCAGTTTATTCCAGGGGTCCTACGAGCAGTACTTC	CASSLFQGSYEQYF
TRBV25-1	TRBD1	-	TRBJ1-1	TGTGCCAGCAGTGCCGGGACAGGGGGAATGTCTTTCTTT	CASSAGTGGMSFF
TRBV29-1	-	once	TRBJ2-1	TGCAGCGTGGGGCATGGCTACAATGAGCAGTTCTTC	CSVGHGYNEQFF
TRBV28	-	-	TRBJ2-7	TGTGCCAGCAGTTTAGGAATACGAAGCTCCTACGAGCAGTACTTC	CASSLGIRSSYEQYF
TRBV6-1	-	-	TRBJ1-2	TGTGCCAGCAGTGCCACTCAAATTGGACACATCCTCTATGGCTACACCTTC	CASSATQIGHILYGYTF
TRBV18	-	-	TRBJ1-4	TGTGCCAGCTCACGGGGTTCGGATGAAAAACTGTTTTTT	CASSRGSDEKLFF
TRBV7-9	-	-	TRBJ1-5	TGTGCCAGCAGCTCAGATAATCAGCCCCAGCATTTT	CASSSDNQPQHF
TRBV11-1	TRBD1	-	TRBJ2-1	TGTGCCAGCAGCTCGGACAGGAGATACAATGAGCAGTTCTTC	CASSSDRRYNEQFF
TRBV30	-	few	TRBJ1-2	TGTGCCTCCGGGCTCGTCGGCTACACCTTC	CASGLVGYTF
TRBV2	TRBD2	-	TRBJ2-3	TGTGCCAGCAGTGAATGGGCTAGCGGGAGAGCAGATACGCAGTATTTT	CASSEWASGRADTQYF
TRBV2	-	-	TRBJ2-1	TGTGCCAGCAGTGATACCTTCACAGAATACAATGAGCAGTTCTTC	CASSDTFTEYNEQFF
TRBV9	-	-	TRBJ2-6	TGTGCCAGCAGCGATTGGAGGACTGGGGCCAACGTCCTGACTTTC	CASSDWRTGANVLTF
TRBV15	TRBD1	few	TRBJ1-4	TGTGCCACCAGCCCTCGGGGGGACAGCCGTGAAAAACTGTTTTTT	CATSPRGDSREKLFF
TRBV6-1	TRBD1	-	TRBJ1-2	TGTGCCAGCAGTGCCAGGGACAGGAATGGCTACACCTTC	CASSARDRNGYTF
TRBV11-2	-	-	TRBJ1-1	TGTGCCAGCAGCTTAGTGGGAGCATTAACAGAAGCTTTCTTT	CASSLVGALTEAFF
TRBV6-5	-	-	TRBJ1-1	TGTGCCAGCAACATACAGGGCGGTAGCACTGAAGCTTTCTTT	CASNIQGGSTEAFF
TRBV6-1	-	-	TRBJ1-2	TGTGCCACTGCGGCCAGGAACTATGGCTACACCTTC	CATAARNYGYTF
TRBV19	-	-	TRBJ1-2	TGTGCCAGTAGTATGTCCAGCTCTTTTCACTATGGCTACACCTTC	CASSMSSSFHYGYTF
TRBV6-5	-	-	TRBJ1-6	TGTGCCAGCAGTTACTCGTTGTGGGACGGTTCACCCCTCCACTTT	CASSYSLWDGSPLHF
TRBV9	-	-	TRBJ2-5	TGTGCCAGCGGACTGTACCAAGAGACCCAGTACTTC	CASGLYQETQYF
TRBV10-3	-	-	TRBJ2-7	TGTGCCATCAAAGGGGCCATATCCTACGAGCAGTACTTC	CAIKGAISYEQYF
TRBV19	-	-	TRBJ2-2	TGTGCCAGTAGTATAATCAGGGACACCGGGGAGCTGTTTTTT	CASSIIRDTGELFF
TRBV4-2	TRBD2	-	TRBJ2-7	TGTGCCAGCAGCCCCTTTATGGCGGGAGGCCTTTACTCCTACGAGCAGTACTTC	CASSPFMAGGLYSYEQYF